This T cell receptor beta chain originates from a study of shared clonotypes between healthy human individuals. V shed 3 bases and J shed 1 base, with 9 bases lying between them. This CDR3 is built from 14 residues. CDR1 is SGHAT, CDR2 FQNNGV, per germline. Extraction of genomic DNA in unsorted samples used approximately 94 million PBMCs. The authors ran the assay at deep level. Scientists sequenced DNA from unsorted PBMC on ten immunoSEQ deep assay plates. Profiling relied on immunoSEQ multiplex PCR, and the TCRdb table lists in-frame clones only, not all of them. Of roughly 490,000 clones listed, about 79% are singletons.

This clonotype originated in a woman between 40 and 50 years old in good health. Some clones in this sample may be carry-over from other donors' samples. Sequencing was carried out using PBMCs. The J gene is TRBJ1-1, the V gene TRBV11-2; a possible D gene is TRBD1 (5 bases). This chain's CDR3 is CASSFRDGNTEAFF. The CDR3 bases are TGTGCCAGCAGCTTCCGGGACGGGAACACTGAAGCTTTCTTT.